Reported below is one TCR beta chain. TCRdb re-called the RT-PCR reads with MiXCR, one entry per CDR3 protein. The sample yields fewer than 800,000 distinct CDR3 sequences, 12% to 15% seen once. V dropped 6 bases and J dropped 1 base, with 15 bases sitting between them. This CDR3 spans 14 amino acids. The germline V gene has CDR1 DFQATT and CDR2 SNEGSKA (reference sequence). Sequences were obtained from memory CD4+ T cells from blood. The receptor was isolated from a female donor in good health, serving as a healthy control. V usage is TRBV20-1 and J usage is TRBJ2-5; D is undetermined. In DNA form, the CDR3 reads TGCAGTGCCAGGACCAGGACGGCCCAAGAGACCCAGTACTTC. Translating gives CSARTRTAQETQYF.